The clone carrying this T cell receptor beta chain was counted many times. Its antigen is still unknown. CDR1 and CDR2 (germline): SGHRS, YFSETQ. Trimming pared 1 base from V and 7 bases from J, leaving 11 bases between. The CDR3 is 14 amino acids. This entry belongs to a study of T cells in Graves' hyperthyroidism and ophthalmopathy. Overall study results and limits: In the blood, most expanded thyroid clonotypes above 0.001 appeared as well.

Template material for amplifying TCR beta CDR3 regions consisted of RNA transcripts. First-round RT-PCR targeting the TCR CDR3 was performed with the HTBI primer set. TCRdb passed the multiplex PCR reads through MiXCR, listing each CDR3 protein once. The sample includes 540,000 or so distinct CDR3 sequences, around 46% of them seen just once. The chain uses TRBV5-1 and TRBJ2-2; tentative D call: TRBD2 (5 bases). The sequence derives from an adult woman with Graves' disease, either hyperthyroidism or ophthalmopathy (not recorded which). The specimen was peripheral blood or thyroid tissue (not recorded which). The CDR3: CASSLSLAVGELFF. CDR3 nucleotide sequence: TGCGCCAGCAGCTTGAGTCTAGCCGTCGGGGAGCTGTTTTTT.